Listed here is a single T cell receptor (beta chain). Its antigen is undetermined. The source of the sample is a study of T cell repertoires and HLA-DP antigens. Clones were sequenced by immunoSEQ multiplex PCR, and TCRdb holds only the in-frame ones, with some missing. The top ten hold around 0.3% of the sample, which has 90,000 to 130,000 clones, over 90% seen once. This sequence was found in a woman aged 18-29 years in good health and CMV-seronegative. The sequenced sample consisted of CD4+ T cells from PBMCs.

The DNA of the CDR3 is TGTGCCAGCCACCGACCGGCGGTGAGCATTATGAACACTGAAGCTTTCTTT. This codes for CASHRPAVSIMNTEAFF. The chain recombines TRBV28 with TRBJ1-1; D is unclear. The CDR3 spans 17 residues. Germline V gives CDR1 MDHEN, CDR2 SYDVKM. Deletions cut 8 bases from V and 0 bases from J, with 22 bases between.